This TCR beta chain is from a study of T-cell memory formation after mild COVID-19 (dated by TCRdb to 2020 to 2022). Broadly, across the study: TCR sequence clusters from the two donors were largely donor specific. The cohort was made up of two young adult volunteers, one female and one male, who were previously healthy. T-cell clones expanding and contracting after mild COVID-19 in a couple of donors were tracked by longitudinal TCRalpha and TCRbeta repertoire sequencing.

Ficoll-Paque density gradient centrifugation was used to isolate PBMCs. This sample was sequenced with an Illumina NovaSeq 6000. TCRalpha and TCRbeta cDNA libraries were constructed by 5'RACE with constant-segment primers, with sample barcodes and unique molecular identifiers being introduced. Trizol reagent was used to extract RNA from every sample. Amplification of the libraries took two PCR steps, and the second step added a second sample barcode plus Illumina TruSeq adapters. Sequencing of libraries was performed on an Illumina NovaSeq with 2 x 150 bp paired-end reads. As for how the authors treated the data: Reads were demultiplexed and collapsed into UMI-guided consensus sequences with migec v1.2.7. Using mixcr v2.1.11, UMI consensuses were aligned to TRA and TRB V and J templates and then assembled into clonotypes. Clonotypes were classified as expanded or contracted when called significant by both edgeR and NoisET, with noise models trained on biological replicates. For edgeR calls, a false discovery rate-adjusted p below 0.01 and a log2 fold-change threshold of 1 were applied. As an exploratory analysis of dynamics, PCA with hierarchical clustering was applied to max-normalized trajectories of the 1000 most abundant clonotypes. Separately sequenced CD4+ and CD8+ repertoires were used to assign a CD4 or CD8 phenotype to each responding clone. In TCRdb, the public reads were trimmed at Q25 with fastp and aligned with MiXCR, with productive beta chains retained. Merged by CDR3 protein, the rows form single entries marked with the most common genes and DNA. None of the V and J calls come from the authors' own analysis; TCRdb made them. The sample has under 110,000 distinct CDR3 sequences on record, approximately 15% of them singletons. More than 25% of the sample is held by the ten biggest clonotypes.

Broader findings and caveats from the paper: Contracting CD4+ clones appeared mostly in the CM and EM memory subsets, whereas CD8+ clones were enriched in EMRA. Clones contracting from day 15 to 85 had balanced CD4/CD8 phenotypes, while a second wave expanding from day 15 to 37 was biased towards CD4+. Only a couple of mild cases were covered by the study, and larger cohorts that include severe cases with pre-infection samples were considered necessary. Some responding clones were detected in pre-infection memory, which suggested that pre-existing cross-reactive memory T cells had joined the SARS-CoV-2 response. The second-wave clones that peaked on day 37 were not confirmed to be SARS-CoV-2 specific.

CDR3 length: 15 amino acids, cysteine to phenylalanine. Only the CDR3 portion is preserved as DNA: 45 bases, with reading frame beginning at the first base. V ends up 1 base short and J 5 bases short, with an unmatched junction base count of 2. The germline V gene provides CDR1 SGHVS and CDR2 FNYEAQ. As concerns this clonotype: The target of this receptor is not known. No quality values exist for individual bases; no much larger clone is one base distant.

This receptor was taken from an adult woman who had mild COVID-19 (a few samples of this study predate the infection). The sample titles of this study are shuffled in the database, so cell type and time point are left out; the donor was told from shared clones. The sample taken for sequencing was PBMCs or a T cell subset sorted from them (not recorded which). The receptor chain draws on TRBV7-6 and TRBJ2-1; 10 middle bases align to TRBD2. The nucleotide sequence is TGTGCCAGCAGCTTAGAAGGACTAGCGGACAATGAGCAGTTCTTC. This codes for CASSLEGLADNEQFF.